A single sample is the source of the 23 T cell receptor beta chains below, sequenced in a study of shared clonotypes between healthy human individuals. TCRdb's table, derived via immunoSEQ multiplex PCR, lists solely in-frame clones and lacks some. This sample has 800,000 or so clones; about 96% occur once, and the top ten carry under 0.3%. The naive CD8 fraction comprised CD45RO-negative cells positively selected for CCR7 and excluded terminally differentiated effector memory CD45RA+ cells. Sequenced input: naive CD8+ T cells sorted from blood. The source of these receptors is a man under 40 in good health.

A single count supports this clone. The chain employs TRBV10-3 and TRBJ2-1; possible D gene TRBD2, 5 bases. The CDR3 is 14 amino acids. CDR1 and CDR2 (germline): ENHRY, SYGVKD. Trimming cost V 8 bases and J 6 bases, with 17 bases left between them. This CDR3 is CAISEAEVVNEQFF. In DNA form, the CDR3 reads TGTGCCATCTCCGAGGCGGAGGTGGTCAATGAGCAGTTCTTC.

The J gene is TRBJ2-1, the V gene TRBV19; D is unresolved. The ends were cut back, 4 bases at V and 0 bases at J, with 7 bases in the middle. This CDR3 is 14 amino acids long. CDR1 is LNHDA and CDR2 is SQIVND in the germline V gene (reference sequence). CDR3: CASSTSFSYNEQFF. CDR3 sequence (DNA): TGTGCCAGTAGTACCTCGTTCTCCTACAATGAGCAGTTCTTC.

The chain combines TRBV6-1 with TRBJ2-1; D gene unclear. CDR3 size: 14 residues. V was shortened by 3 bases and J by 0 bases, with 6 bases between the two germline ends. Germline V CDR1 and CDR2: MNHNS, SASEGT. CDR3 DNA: TGTGCCAGCAGTGACAGTAACTCCTACAATGAGCAGTTCTTC. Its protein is CASSDSNSYNEQFF.

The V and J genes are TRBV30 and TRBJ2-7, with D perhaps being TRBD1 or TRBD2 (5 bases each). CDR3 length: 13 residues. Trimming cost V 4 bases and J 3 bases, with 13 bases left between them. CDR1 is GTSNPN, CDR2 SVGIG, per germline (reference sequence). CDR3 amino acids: CAWKRDEDYEQYF. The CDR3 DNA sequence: TGTGCCTGGAAACGGGACGAAGACTACGAGCAGTACTTC.

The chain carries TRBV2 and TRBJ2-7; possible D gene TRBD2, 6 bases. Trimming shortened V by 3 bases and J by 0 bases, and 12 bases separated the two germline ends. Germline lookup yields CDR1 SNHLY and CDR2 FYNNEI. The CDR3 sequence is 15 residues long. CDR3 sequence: CASSDYGGSSYEQYF. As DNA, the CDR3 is TGTGCCAGCAGTGATTACGGGGGAAGCTCCTACGAGCAGTACTTC. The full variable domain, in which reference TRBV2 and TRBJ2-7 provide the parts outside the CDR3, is EPEVTQTPSHQVTQMGQEVILRCVPISNHLYFYWYRQILGQKVEFLVSFYNNEISEKSEIFDDQFSVERPDGSNFTLKIRSTKLEDSAMYFCASSDYGGSSYEQYFGPGTRLTVT.

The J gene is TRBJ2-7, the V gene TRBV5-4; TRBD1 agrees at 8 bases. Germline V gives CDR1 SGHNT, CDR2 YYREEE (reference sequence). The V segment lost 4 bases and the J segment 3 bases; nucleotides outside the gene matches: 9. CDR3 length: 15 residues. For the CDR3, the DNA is TGTGCCAGCAGCCTCGGGACAGGACAGCACTACGAGCAGTACTTC. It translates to CASSLGTGQHYEQYF.

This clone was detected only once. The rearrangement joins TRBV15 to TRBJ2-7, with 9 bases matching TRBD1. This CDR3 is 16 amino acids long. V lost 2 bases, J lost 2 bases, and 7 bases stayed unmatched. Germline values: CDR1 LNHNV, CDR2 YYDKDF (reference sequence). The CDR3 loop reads CATSRKAGTGPYEQYF. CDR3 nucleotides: TGTGCCACCAGCAGAAAAGCCGGGACAGGGCCCTACGAGCAGTACTTC.

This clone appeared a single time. The CDR3 region has the DNA TGTGCCAGCATCCATTCTGGCGGGAGGGCTCCGAATGAGCAGTTCTTC. Translating gives CASIHSGGRAPNEQFF. The chain joins TRBV5-4 to TRBJ2-1; 9 nucleotides match TRBD2. The CDR3 has 16 amino acids. Germline CDR1 reads SGHNT; CDR2 reads YYREEE (reference sequence). Unmatched junction bases numbered 14, after V lost 6 bases and J lost 7 bases.

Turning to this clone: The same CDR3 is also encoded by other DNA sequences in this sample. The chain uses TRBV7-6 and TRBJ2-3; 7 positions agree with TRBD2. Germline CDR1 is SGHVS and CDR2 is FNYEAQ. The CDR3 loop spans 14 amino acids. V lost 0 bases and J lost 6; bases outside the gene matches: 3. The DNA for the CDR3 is TGTGCCAGCAGCTTAGCCGGCGGGAGCGATACGCAGTATTTT. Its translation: CASSLAGGSDTQYF.

The CDR3: CASSSLDEQYF. Here the CDR3 DNA reads TGTGCCAGCAGCTCCTTAGACGAGCAGTACTTC. This rearrangement joins TRBV9 to TRBJ2-7; unclear D gene. Trimming left V 4 bases short and J 5 bases short, with 7 bases between. This CDR3 is 11 amino acids long. Per the germline V gene, CDR1 is SGDLS and CDR2 is YYNGEE.

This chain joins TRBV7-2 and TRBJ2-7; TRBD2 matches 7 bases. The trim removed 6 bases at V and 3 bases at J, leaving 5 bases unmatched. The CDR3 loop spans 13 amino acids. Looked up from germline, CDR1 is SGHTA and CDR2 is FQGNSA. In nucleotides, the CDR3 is TGTGCCAGCAGGACCGGGACTAACTACGAGCAGTACTTC. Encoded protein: CASRTGTNYEQYF.

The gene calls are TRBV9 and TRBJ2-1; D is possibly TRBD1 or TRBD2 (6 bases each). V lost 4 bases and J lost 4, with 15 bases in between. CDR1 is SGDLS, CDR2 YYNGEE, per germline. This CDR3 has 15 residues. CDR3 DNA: TGTGCCAGCAGCATAGGGGGGACTTCGTACAATGAGCAGTTCTTC. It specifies CASSIGGTSYNEQFF. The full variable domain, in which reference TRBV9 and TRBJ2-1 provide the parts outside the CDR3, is DSGVTQTPKHLITATGQRVTLRCSPRSGDLSVYWYQQSLDQGLQFLIQYYNGEERAKGNILERFSAQQFPDLHSELNLSSLELGDSALYFCASSIGGTSYNEQFFGPGTRLTVL.

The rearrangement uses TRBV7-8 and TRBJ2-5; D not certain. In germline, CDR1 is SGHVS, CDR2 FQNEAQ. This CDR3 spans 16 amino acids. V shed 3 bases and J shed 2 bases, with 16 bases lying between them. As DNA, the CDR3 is TGTGCCAGCAGCTTTGTAGTGCGGAAGAATCAAGAGACCCAGTACTTC. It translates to CASSFVVRKNQETQYF.

In DNA form, the CDR3 reads TGCAGCGTTGAAGAACAGGGGTGGGAGACCCAGTACTTC. Amino acid sequence: CSVEEQGWETQYF. The chain uses TRBV29-1 and TRBJ2-5; TRBD1 agrees at 7 bases. Germline V lookup: CDR1 SQVTM, CDR2 ANQGSEA. This CDR3 comprises 13 residues. Trimming cost V 0 bases and J 5 bases; bases outside gene matches: 3.

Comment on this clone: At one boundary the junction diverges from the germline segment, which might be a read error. The CDR3 DNA reads as TGTGCCAGCAGTAACCGGGACTCATACTACGTGCAGTACTTC. Its protein product is CASSNRDSYYVQYF. The gene calls are TRBV27 and TRBJ2-7, with TRBD2 as a possible D gene (6 bases). Germline CDR1 MNHEY, CDR2 SMNVEV (reference sequence). The CDR3 sequence is 14 residues long.

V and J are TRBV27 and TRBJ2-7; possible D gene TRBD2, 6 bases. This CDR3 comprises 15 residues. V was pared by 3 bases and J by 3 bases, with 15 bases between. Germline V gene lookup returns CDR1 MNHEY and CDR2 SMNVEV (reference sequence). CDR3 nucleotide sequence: TGTGCCAGCAGTTTCGGACAAGGAGGGAACTACGAGCAGTACTTC. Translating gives CASSFGQGGNYEQYF.

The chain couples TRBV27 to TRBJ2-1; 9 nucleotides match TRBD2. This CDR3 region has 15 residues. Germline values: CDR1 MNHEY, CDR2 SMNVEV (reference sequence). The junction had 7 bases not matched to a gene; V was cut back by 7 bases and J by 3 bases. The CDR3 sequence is CASTPGTSIYNEQFF. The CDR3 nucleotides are TGTGCCAGCACGCCCGGGACTAGCATCTACAATGAGCAGTTCTTC.

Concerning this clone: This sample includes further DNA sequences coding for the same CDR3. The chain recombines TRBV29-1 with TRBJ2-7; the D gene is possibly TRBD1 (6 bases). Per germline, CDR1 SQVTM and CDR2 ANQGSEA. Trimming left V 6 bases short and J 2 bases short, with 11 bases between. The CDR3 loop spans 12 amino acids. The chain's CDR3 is CSVETGPYEQYF. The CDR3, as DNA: TGCAGCGTGGAGACAGGCCCCTACGAGCAGTACTTC.

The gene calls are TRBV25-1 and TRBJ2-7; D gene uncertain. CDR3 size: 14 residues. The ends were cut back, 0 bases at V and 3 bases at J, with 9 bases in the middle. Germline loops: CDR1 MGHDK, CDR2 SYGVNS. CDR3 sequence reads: CASSEYGQSYEQYF. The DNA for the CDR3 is TGTGCCAGCAGTGAATATGGGCAGAGCTACGAGCAGTACTTC.

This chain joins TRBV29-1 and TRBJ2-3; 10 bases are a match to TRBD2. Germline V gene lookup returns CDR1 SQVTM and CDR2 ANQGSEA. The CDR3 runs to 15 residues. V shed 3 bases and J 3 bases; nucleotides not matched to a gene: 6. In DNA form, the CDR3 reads TGCAGCGTTGATGGGGCTAGCGGGAGTACAGATACGCAGTATTTT. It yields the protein CSVDGASGSTDTQYF.

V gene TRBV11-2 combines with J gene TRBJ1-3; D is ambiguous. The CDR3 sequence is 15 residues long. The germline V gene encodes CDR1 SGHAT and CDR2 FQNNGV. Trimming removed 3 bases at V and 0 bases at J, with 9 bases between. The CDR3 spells CASSLTEYSGNTIYF. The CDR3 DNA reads TGTGCCAGCAGCTTGACGGAATACTCTGGAAACACCATATATTTT.

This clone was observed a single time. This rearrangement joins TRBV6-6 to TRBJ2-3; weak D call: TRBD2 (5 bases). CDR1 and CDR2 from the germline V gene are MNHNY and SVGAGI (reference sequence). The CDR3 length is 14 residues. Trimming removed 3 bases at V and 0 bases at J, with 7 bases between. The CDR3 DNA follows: TGTGCCAGCAGTTATGGCGGGAGCACAGATACGCAGTATTTT. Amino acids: CASSYGGSTDTQYF.

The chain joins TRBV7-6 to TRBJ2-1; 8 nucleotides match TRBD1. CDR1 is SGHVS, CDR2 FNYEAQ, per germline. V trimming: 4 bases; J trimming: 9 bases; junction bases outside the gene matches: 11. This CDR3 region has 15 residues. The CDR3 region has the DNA TGTGCCAGCAGCTCCAACGACAGGGGCATCGGTGAGCAGTTCTTC. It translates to CASSSNDRGIGEQFF.